Presented here are 23 T cell receptor beta chains from one specimen sequenced in a study of T-cell reconstitution after alpha-beta-depleted transplantation in children. Unique molecular identifiers were used to barcode this TCRbeta library. Via MiXCR, TCRdb re-called the PCR reads, giving one row per CDR3 protein. The table records 350,000 to 450,000 distinct CDR3 sequences, approximately 12% of them present only once. The sequencing here drew on PBMCs, taken from the stem cell graft. Receptor source: a human donor who donated a stem cell graft to a child with Fanconi anemia.

The chain links TRBV9 to TRBJ2-1, with a weak D call TRBD2 (5 bases). This CDR3 comprises 14 residues. Germline V gene data show CDR1 as SGDLS and CDR2 as YYNGEE. Trimming removed 2 bases at V and 8 bases at J, with 14 bases between. CDR3 residues: CASSVGGHFDEQFF. The CDR3 nucleotides read TGTGCCAGCAGCGTTGGCGGGCACTTTGATGAGCAGTTCTTC.

This clonotype was seen only a few times. V is TRBV6-2 or TRBV6-3 and J is TRBJ1-1; D might be TRBD1 (6 bases). CDR1 and CDR2 (germline): MNHEY, SVGEGT. V lost 6 bases to trimming and J lost 2 bases, with 13 bases between them. The CDR3 runs to 14 residues. The CDR3 DNA reads as TGTGCCAGCAGAAATACAGGGTTAAACACTGAAGCTTTCTTT. It encodes CASRNTGLNTEAFF.

The genes are TRBV30 and TRBJ2-5; D remains ambiguous. Germline loops: CDR1 GTSNPN, CDR2 SVGIG (reference sequence). The V gene lost 3 bases and the J gene lost 3 bases, with 8 bases spanning the gap. The CDR3 has 12 residues. CDR3 sequence (DNA): TGTGCCTGGAGCATACAAAAAGAGACCCAGTACTTC. Residues: CAWSIQKETQYF. The whole variable domain, filled in from reference TRBV30 and TRBJ2-5, reads SQTIHQWPATLVQPVGSPLSLECTVEGTSNPNLYWYRQAAGRGLQLLFYSVGIGQISSEVPQNLSASRPQDRQFILSSKKLLLSDSGFYLCAWSIQKETQYFGPGTRLLVL.

This sequence joins TRBV25-1 and TRBJ1-1, with TRBD1 as a possible D gene (5 bases). CDR3 size: 13 residues. V was pared by 5 bases and J by 4 bases, with 11 bases between. CDR1 and CDR2 (germline): MGHDK, SYGVNS. The CDR3 region has the DNA TGTGCCAGCAGTCTTTACCAGGGCACTGAAGCTTTCTTT. This translates into CASSLYQGTEAFF.

The CDR3 sequence is CASRYGTVEETQYF. CDR3 in DNA: TGTGCCAGCAGATACGGGACAGTGGAAGAGACCCAGTACTTC. V gene TRBV5-6 combines with J gene TRBJ2-5, with TRBD1 matching over 7 bases. The CDR3 is 14 residues long. Germline CDR1 is SGHDT and CDR2 is YYEEEE. V shed 5 bases and J 3 bases; nucleotides not matched to a gene: 7.

A few counts support this clonotype. The rearrangement links TRBV20-1 to TRBJ1-2, with 7 bases lining up with TRBD1. The V gene's germline CDR1 is DFQATT and CDR2 SNEGSKA (reference sequence). After removal of 3 bases from V and 4 bases from J, the junction contained 8 bases not matched to a gene. This CDR3 has 14 amino acids. CDR3 nucleotide sequence: TGCAGTGCTAGCCTGACAGGGATAGGCTATGGCTACACCTTC. It yields the protein CSASLTGIGYGYTF.

This chain joins TRBV6-5 and TRBJ1-1; D is unclear. CDR3 size: 12 residues. V was shortened by 5 bases and J by 5 bases, with 9 bases between the two germline ends. Germline V gives CDR1 MNHEY, CDR2 SVGAGI. The CDR3 nucleotides read TGTGCCAGCAGTCCGACTCAGACTGAAGCTTTCTTT. Translated, it gives CASSPTQTEAFF.

This clonotype was picked up a small number of times. The chain carries TRBV9 and TRBJ1-3; 7 bases align to TRBD1. Germline V gene sequence: CDR1 SGDLS, CDR2 YYNGEE. After removal of 3 bases from V and 3 bases from J, the junction contained 3 bases not matched to a gene. This CDR3 contains 14 residues. The CDR3 is CASSDRGSGNTIYF. DNA for the CDR3: TGTGCCAGCAGCGACAGGGGCAGTGGAAACACCATATATTTT. Supplemented by reference TRBV9 and TRBJ1-3, the full variable domain reads DSGVTQTPKHLITATGQRVTLRCSPRSGDLSVYWYQQSLDQGLQFLIQYYNGEERAKGNILERFSAQQFPDLHSELNLSSLELGDSALYFCASSDRGSGNTIYFGEGSWLTVV.

Concerning this clonotype itself: This may stem from a read error, because a much larger clone lies one nucleotide away. The conserved phenylalanine or tryptophan is not found at the CDR3 terminus, so this likely reflects a read error. The gene calls are TRBV7-2 and TRBJ2-1, with D uncertain. V gave up 5 bases and J gave up 8 bases, with 7 bases separating them. Germline-derived CDR1 and CDR2 are SGHTA and FQGNSA. CDR3 size: 11 residues. The CDR3 here is CASSLLDEQFL. For the CDR3, the DNA is TGTGCCAGCAGCCTTCTCGATGAGCAGTTCCTC.

The chain recombines TRBV10-3 with TRBJ2-3, with a possible D match to TRBD1 (6 bases). The germline V gene encodes CDR1 ENHRY and CDR2 SYGVKD. The CDR3 runs to 18 residues. V dropped 0 bases and J dropped 0 bases, with 16 bases sitting between them. The CDR3 DNA is TGTGCCATCAGTGAGTCGGTGGGGGCCCCAGCAAGCACAGATACGCAGTATTTT. Residues: CAISESVGAPASTDTQYF.

This clonotype has ten or more counts. The chain couples TRBV29-1 to TRBJ1-1, with unresolved D. Per germline, CDR1 SQVTM and CDR2 ANQGSEA. V lost 7 bases and J lost 0, with 18 bases in between. This CDR3 contains 15 residues. In DNA form, the CDR3 reads TGCAGCGCCGCCAGCCTGAGTGGGCTGAACACTGAAGCTTTCTTT. Translated: CSAASLSGLNTEAFF. The whole variable domain, filled in from reference TRBV29-1 and TRBJ1-1, reads SAVISQKPSRDICQRGTSLTIQCQVDSQVTMMFWYRQQPGQSLTLIATANQGSEATYESGFVIDKFPISRPNLTFSTLTVSNMSPEDSSIYLCSAASLSGLNTEAFFGQGTRLTVV.

This clonotype was detected ten times or more. The rearrangement uses TRBV12-3 or TRBV12-4 and TRBJ1-1; D is perhaps TRBD1 (5 bases). This CDR3 region has 13 residues. V was clipped by 2 bases and J by 8 bases, with 12 bases between them. As DNA, the CDR3 is TGTGCCAGCAGTTTAACCGGGACGGAGGAAGCTTTCTTT. Protein sequence: CASSLTGTEEAFF.

The rearrangement uses TRBV5-1 and TRBJ1-1; unclear D gene. The ends were cut back, 0 bases at V and 6 bases at J, with 12 bases in the middle. The CDR3 is 14 amino acids. Germline CDR1 and CDR2: SGHRS and YFSETQ. The CDR3 region is CASSLESRRAEAFF. CDR3 nucleotide sequence: TGCGCCAGCAGCTTGGAATCCCGTAGGGCTGAAGCTTTCTTT.

This clonotype was found many times. The chain joins TRBV4-2 to TRBJ2-3, with D perhaps matching TRBD1 (6 bases). The germline V and J ends were trimmed by 1 base and 2 bases, with 13 bases remaining between them. The CDR3 covers 16 residues. CDR1 is LGHNA, CDR2 YNFKEQ, per germline. The CDR3 region has the DNA TGTGCCAGCAGCCAAGGAGGGGGAAGGTACACAGATACGCAGTATTTT. Its protein is CASSQGGGRYTDTQYF.

In this sample, this clonotype turned up many times. V and J are TRBV12-3 or TRBV12-4 and TRBJ2-7; TRBD1 matches 7 bases. CDR3 size: 14 residues. With V trimmed by 8 bases and J by 2 bases, 9 bases remained unmatched. In DNA, the CDR3 is TGTGCCAGCGGATTGGGGCAGGGGGCCTACGAGCAGTACTTC. Protein sequence: CASGLGQGAYEQYF.

This clonotype was recorded a few times. V and J are TRBV5-1 and TRBJ1-4; D unresolved. Trimming stripped 5 bases from V and 7 bases from J, with 9 bases between. Germline CDR1 reads SGHRS; CDR2 reads YFSETQ. The CDR3 spans 12 residues. CDR3 amino acids: CASRRDREKLFF. The CDR3 region has the DNA TGCGCCAGCAGAAGGGATCGTGAAAAACTGTTTTTT.

This clonotype has ten or more counts. This chain joins TRBV9 and TRBJ1-1; D ambiguous. This CDR3 has 13 residues. Trimming shortened V by 0 bases and J by 4 bases, and 7 bases separated the two germline ends. Germline CDR1 is SGDLS and CDR2 is YYNGEE. CDR3 sequence reads: CASSVGRRTEAFF. CDR3 nucleotides: TGTGCCAGCAGCGTAGGACGGCGCACTGAAGCTTTCTTT.

This clonotype turned up a few times. This chain joins TRBV6-2 or TRBV6-3 and TRBJ2-7; D might be TRBD1 (6 bases). There are 16 residues in the CDR3. Trimming removed 6 bases from V and 0 bases from J, with 18 bases in between. CDR1 is MNHEY and CDR2 is SVGEGT in the germline V gene. The CDR3 reads CASSLPTGKNSYEQYF. CDR3 DNA sequence: TGTGCCAGCAGCCTCCCCACAGGGAAAAACTCCTACGAGCAGTACTTC.

The chain recombines TRBV7-3 with TRBJ2-2; TRBD1 aligns across 8 bases. This CDR3 contains 13 residues. The germline gives CDR1 SGHTA, CDR2 FQGTGA. V shed 6 bases, J shed 7 bases, and the junction held 4 bases outside the gene matches. CDR3 loop: CASSPQGDGELFF. Written as DNA, the CDR3 is TGTGCCAGCAGTCCACAGGGGGACGGGGAGCTGTTTTTT. Complete variable domain (other parts from reference TRBV7-3 and TRBJ2-2): GAGVSQTPSNKVTEKGKYVELRCDPISGHTALYWYRQSLGQGPEFLIYFQGTGAADDSGLPNDRFFAVRPEGSVSTLKIQRTERGDSAVYLCASSPQGDGELFFGEGSRLTVL.

This clonotype occurred many times. J is TRBJ2-7 and V is TRBV6-2 or TRBV6-3; D not certain. The CDR3 runs 14 residues. The germline gives CDR1 MNHEY, CDR2 SVGEGT. Trimming removed 7 bases at V and 0 bases at J, with 13 bases between. CDR3 amino acids: CASTSGTSSYEQYV. The CDR3 DNA sequence: TGTGCCAGCACCTCGGGTACCAGCTCCTACGAGCAGTACGTC.

The gene calls are TRBV12-3 or TRBV12-4 and TRBJ1-3; D gene ambiguous. The CDR3 spans 14 residues. V shed 5 bases and J shed 0 bases, with 8 bases lying between them. The CDR3 nucleotides are TGTGCCAGCAGTCGATACACCTCTGGAAACACCATATATTTT. Translating gives CASSRYTSGNTIYF.

A few counts support this clonotype. The V and J genes are TRBV19 and TRBJ2-7; D not resolved. The V gene lost 3 bases and the J gene lost 7 bases, with 13 bases spanning the gap. Looked up from germline, CDR1 is LNHDA and CDR2 is SQIVND (reference sequence). The CDR3 extends over 13 amino acids. The CDR3 region has the DNA TGTGCCAGTAGTATTGGACCGACGAGTGAGCAGTACTTC. Its protein is CASSIGPTSEQYF.

This clonotype was found a few times. The chain couples TRBV6-2 or TRBV6-3 to TRBJ2-3; the D is unclear. The V gene's germline CDR1 is MNHEY and CDR2 SVGEGT. V shed 2 bases and J shed 7 bases, with 7 bases lying between them. The CDR3 runs to 12 residues. DNA of the CDR3: TGTGCCAGCAGTTACGCGAGAAATACGCAGTATTTT. Residues: CASSYARNTQYF.